The 8 T cell receptor beta chains given below trace back to one sample, sequenced in a study of STAT5B mutations in CD4+ large granular lymphocyte leukemia. TCRdb keeps only in-frame clones here, not all; method: immunoSEQ multiplex PCR. Altogether approximately 35,000 clones are present, around 76% being singletons, with the ten largest covering around 7%. The material sequenced was CD4+ T cells from blood buffy coats. The source is a human donor in good health.

This clone was seen a handful of times. The chain has TRBV2 and TRBJ1-2; the D is unclear. CDR1 is SNHLY and CDR2 is FYNNEI in the germline V gene. This CDR3 contains 13 residues. V was pared by 1 base and J by 4 bases, with 7 bases between. Here the CDR3 DNA reads TGTGCCAGCAGTGAAGGACCAGTCTATGGCTACACCTTC. Translation gives CASSEGPVYGYTF.

This chain joins TRBV4-3 and TRBJ1-4; 10 nucleotides align to TRBD1. With 4 bases clipped from V and 7 bases from J, the junction kept 3 bases outside the gene matches. CDR1 LGHNA and CDR2 YSLEER come from the germline V gene. The CDR3 length is 14 residues. The CDR3 region has the DNA TGCGCCAGCAGCCCTGGACAGGGGGTTGAAAAACTGTTTTTT. This translates into CASSPGQGVEKLFF.

The gene calls are TRBV6-1 and TRBJ2-7; D is ambiguous. Germline V CDR1 and CDR2: MNHNS, SASEGT. Between the trimmed V and J ends, which lost 4 bases and 1 base, there was a span of 14 bases. The CDR3 sequence is 15 residues long. The CDR3 nucleotides are TGTGCCAGCAGTGGGTTTCAACCTTATTCCTACGAGCAGTACTTC. Its translation is CASSGFQPYSYEQYF.

This rearrangement joins TRBV10-3 to TRBJ2-1; D is tentatively TRBD1 or TRBD2 (6 bases each). The CDR3 covers 14 residues. V dropped 2 bases and J dropped 6 bases, with 11 bases sitting between them. Germline V gives CDR1 ENHRY, CDR2 SYGVKD. CDR3 region: CAISEVRGPNEQFF. In DNA, the CDR3 is TGTGCCATCAGTGAGGTACGGGGGCCCAATGAGCAGTTCTTC.

The J gene is TRBJ2-1, the V gene TRBV11-3, with a possible D match to TRBD2 (6 bases). The CDR3 extends over 16 amino acids. The germline V gene has CDR1 SGHNT and CDR2 YENEEA. The ends were cut back, 5 bases at V and 0 bases at J, with 14 bases in the middle. The CDR3: CASSPAGQNSYNEQFF. Written as DNA, the CDR3 is TGTGCCAGCAGCCCGGCGGGGCAGAACTCCTACAATGAGCAGTTCTTC.

The genes are TRBV5-1 and TRBJ1-2; weak D call: TRBD1 (5 bases). Germline assignment: CDR1 SGHRS and CDR2 YFSETQ. V lost 3 bases, J lost 7 bases, and 16 bases lay in between. The CDR3 has 14 residues. The DNA for the CDR3 is TGCGCCAGCAGCTGGGGGACGCCGGCGGGTGGCTACACCTTC. Amino acid sequence: CASSWGTPAGGYTF.

The sample holds a few counts of this clone. The chain is built from TRBV7-9 and TRBJ1-1; weak D call: TRBD1 (5 bases). CDR3 length: 13 amino acids. With 7 bases removed from V and 5 bases from J, the gap between germline ends came to 14 bases. Germline V gives CDR1 SEHNR, CDR2 FQNEAQ (reference sequence). DNA of the CDR3: TGTGCCAGCACCCAGGGTGGGGCAACTGAAGCTTTCTTT. Translating gives CASTQGGATEAFF.

This clone was detected once. V gene TRBV18 combines with J gene TRBJ2-1, with 10 bases identical to TRBD2. Looked up from germline, CDR1 is KGHSH and CDR2 is LQKENI. The CDR3 runs to 16 residues. J lost 9 bases, V lost 0 bases, and 8 bases had no gene match. Written as DNA, the CDR3 is TGTGCCAGCTCACCACCAGAAAGCGGGAGGGCCGGTGAGCAGTTCTTC. Its protein product is CASSPPESGRAGEQFF.